This entry is about one T cell receptor beta chain. The record originates from a study of cytomegalovirus exposure and HLA in healthy donors. PCR primers comprised 60 Vbeta and 13 Jbeta primers. The table came from immunoSEQ multiplex PCR; TCRdb's copy has only in-frame clones and leaves some out. The sample gives roughly 140,000 clones, around 78% of which show up once; 5.5% to 7% is in the top ten. This TCR derives from a middle-aged woman in good health and CMV-seropositive. The sequenced sample was PBMCs.

As DNA, the CDR3 is TGTGCCAGTAGTGTTAAGATTAGCACTGAAGCTTTCTTT. Translation gives CASSVKISTEAFF. V usage is TRBV19 and J usage is TRBJ1-1; D gene unclear. The CDR3 covers 13 residues. Germline V gene sequence: CDR1 LNHDA, CDR2 SQIVND (reference sequence). V gave up 5 bases and J gave up 4 bases, with 11 bases separating them.